This TCR beta chain was found in a study of CD8 T cells in ankylosing spondylitis. Study-wide results and caveats: The disease-linked clones had a CD8+ phenotype and low blood frequencies. As reported, disease-linked clones showed significant enrichment in matched ankylosing spondylitis synovial fluid.

Looked up from germline, CDR1 is SGHDN and CDR2 is FVKESK. V shed 4 bases and J shed 0 bases, with 13 bases lying between them. The CDR3 covers 16 residues. Making use of molecular barcodes, quantitative 5'-RACE generated TCR beta libraries. One entry per CDR3 protein, called by TCRdb with MiXCR from the 5' RACE reads. The data show about 200,000 distinct CDR3 sequences, around 13% seen once. As regards this clonotype: Its antigen is unidentified.

The clonotype was recovered from a male donor with ankylosing spondylitis or in good health (not recorded which). Sequencing was done on a sample of blood, either unsorted or a sorted T cell fraction (not recorded which). The gene calls are TRBV14 and TRBJ2-1, with TRBD1 as a possible D gene (5 bases). CDR3 DNA sequence: TGTGCCAGCAGCCCGATGGGGCTAAGCTCCTACAATGAGCAGTTCTTC. This encodes CASSPMGLSSYNEQFF.